These 12 T cell receptor beta chains were sequenced from one sample in a study of CD8+CD57+ T cells in acquired aplastic anemia. Patients chosen for sequencing had CD8+CD57+ cells that had expanded, as shown by flow cytometry. Genomic DNA constituted the template upon which TCR beta VDJ and CDR3 profiling was performed. From the reads, TCRdb called clonotypes with MiXCR, one entry per CDR3 protein. The sample consists of around 170,000 distinct CDR3 sequences, 48% of them appearing once. Sequencing was performed on sorted CD4+, CD8+, or CD8+CD57+ T cells (not recorded which) from PBMCs. The receptors shown here come from a human donor with aplastic anemia.

The chain joins TRBV19 to TRBJ1-2, with 8 bases aligning to TRBD1. Germline V gene lookup returns CDR1 LNHDA and CDR2 SQIVND (reference sequence). This CDR3 contains 13 residues. J gave up 4 bases and V 4 bases, and 2 bases lay outside the gene matches. The CDR3 DNA reads as TGTGCCAGTAGTACCGGACAGGGCTATGGCTACACCTTC. It codes for CASSTGQGYGYTF.

The V gene is TRBV20-1, the J gene TRBJ2-5, with 9 bases lining up with TRBD1. V shed 1 base, J shed 5 bases, and the junction held 8 bases outside the gene matches. The CDR3 is 15 amino acids. Looked up from germline, CDR1 is DFQATT and CDR2 is SNEGSKA (reference sequence). The CDR3 here is CSARGGTGRSETQYF. CDR3 coding DNA: TGCAGTGCTAGAGGGGGGACAGGGAGGAGTGAGACCCAGTACTTC.

This clonotype was counted at least ten times. V usage is TRBV6-4 and J usage is TRBJ2-3; 9 positions match TRBD1. The V gene's germline CDR1 is MRHNA and CDR2 SNTAGT. Trimming cost V 6 bases and J 8 bases; bases outside gene matches: 9. This CDR3 has 14 amino acids. CDR3 DNA: TGTGCCAGCAGGATTACAGGGGGCGCGGGTACGCAGTATTTT. This sequence encodes CASRITGGAGTQYF.

This clonotype came up many times. J is TRBJ2-7 and V is TRBV6-5; possibly TRBD2 for D (5 bases). The CDR3 has 14 amino acids. Per germline, CDR1 MNHEY and CDR2 SVGAGI. The germline V and J ends were trimmed by 5 bases and 5 bases, with 16 bases remaining between them. The CDR3, as DNA: TGTGCCAGCAGTAAGCCCCGGGCGAGGGACGAGCAGTACTTC. Translation: CASSKPRARDEQYF.

V is TRBV10-1 and J is TRBJ1-1; D not resolved. CDR1 and CDR2 from the germline V gene are WNHNN and SYGVQD (reference sequence). The CDR3 runs 15 residues. V was trimmed by 0 bases and J by 4 bases, leaving 12 bases between them. This CDR3 is CASSESGSGSTEAFF. CDR3 in DNA: TGCGCCAGCAGTGAGTCCGGCTCGGGTAGCACTGAAGCTTTCTTT.

The table lists this clonotype with a few counts. The chain has TRBV10-3 and TRBJ1-1; TRBD1 matches at 8 bases. The CDR3 is 13 amino acids. Germline V gene data show CDR1 as ENHRY and CDR2 as SYGVKD. Trimming cost V 11 bases and J 1 base; bases outside gene matches: 6. CDR3 loop: CAAKGQANTEAFF. The CDR3 nucleotides are TGTGCCGCCAAGGGACAGGCGAACACTGAAGCTTTCTTT.

With respect to this clonotype: This may come from a read error, since a much larger clone is one base off. The chain couples TRBV5-1 to TRBJ2-3; perhaps TRBD2 as D (5 bases). Germline CDR1 is SGHRS and CDR2 is YFSETQ. V was trimmed by 4 bases and J by 2 bases, leaving 14 bases between them. This CDR3 has 15 residues. The CDR3 DNA sequence: TGCGCCAGCAGCATGCTCCGGGGTTCCACAGATACGCAGTATTTT. Translated: CASSMLRGSTDTQYF.

To note about this clonotype: A much larger clone lies one base from this, so it may be a read error. No conserved phenylalanine or tryptophan ends this CDR3, so it is likely a read error. The chain couples TRBV6-5 to TRBJ1-1; D ambiguous. V was pared by 2 bases and J by 4 bases, with 8 bases between. Germline CDR1 MNHEY, CDR2 SVGAGI. The CDR3 runs 13 residues. The CDR3 spells CASSYGESTEAFL. The CDR3 DNA reads as TGTGCCAGCAGTTACGGTGAGAGCACTGAAGCTTTCCTT.

The V gene is TRBV7-6, the J gene TRBJ1-2; TRBD1 aligns across 10 bases. V trimming: 4 bases; J trimming: 5 bases; junction bases outside the gene matches: 4. CDR1 is SGHVS and CDR2 is FNYEAQ in the germline V gene. The length of the CDR3 is 14 residues. Here the CDR3 DNA reads TGTGCCAGCAGCTCGGGGACAGGGGAGTATGGCTACACCTTC. Protein product: CASSSGTGEYGYTF. Full variable domain (remainder filled in from reference TRBV7-6 and TRBJ1-2): GAGVSQSPRYKVTKRGQDVALRCDPISGHVSLYWYRQALGQGPEFLTYFNYEAQQDKSGLPNDRFSAERPEGSISTLTIQRTEQRDSAMYRCASSSGTGEYGYTFGSGTRLTVV.

Many counts were recorded for this clonotype. The chain carries TRBV19 and TRBJ1-3; D uncertain. Germline CDR1 LNHDA, CDR2 SQIVND (reference sequence). This CDR3 contains 16 residues. V was trimmed by 10 bases and J by 3 bases, leaving 22 bases between them. The CDR3 DNA reads TGTGCCACTCTCGTCGGCAAAAAGGGTATTGGAAACACCATATATTTT. Protein sequence: CATLVGKKGIGNTIYF.

The rearrangement joins TRBV7-6 to TRBJ1-1, with D uncertain. CDR1 is SGHVS, CDR2 FNYEAQ, per germline. Trimming removed 1 base from V and 4 bases from J, with 10 bases in between. The CDR3 extends over 14 amino acids. The CDR3 coding sequence is TGTGCCAGCAGCTTAGTTGCGACTAGCACTGAAGCTTTCTTT. The encoded protein is CASSLVATSTEAFF.

The CDR3 DNA reads as TGCAGCGTTGACGGGACTTTCACAGATACGCAGTATTTT. Amino acid sequence: CSVDGTFTDTQYF. The V gene is TRBV29-1, the J gene TRBJ2-3; D is perhaps TRBD2 (6 bases). The length of the CDR3 is 13 residues. Trimming cost V 3 bases and J 2 bases, with 9 bases left between them. The V gene's germline CDR1 is SQVTM and CDR2 ANQGSEA.